The rows below give T cell receptor beta chains drawn from one sample of a study of blood T cell repertoires in COVID-19. Clones were read by immunoSEQ multiplex PCR, and TCRdb kept only the in-frame ones, dropping some. This table holds hundreds of thousands of clones, roughly 88% found once. The specimen sequenced was peripheral blood. These receptors were obtained from a woman in her twenties or thirties with active or convalescent COVID-19. Each CDR3 is given without its conserved first and last residue.

V	J	length	CDR3
TRBV5-4	TRBJ2-7	14	ASSTWDRSISYEQY
TRBV6-5	TRBJ2-5	10	ASTSTQETQY
TRBV21-1	TRBJ1-2	12	ASSKVKGRYGYT
TRBV24-1	TRBJ2-4	14	ATSDLPAGGLNIQY
TRBV6-5	TRBJ1-1	12	ASRTRTGRTEAF
TRBV3-1/TRBV3-2	TRBJ2-2	15	ASSQLLSRSSTGELF
TRBV27	TRBJ1-2	10	ASSFPGHGYT
TRBV10-3	TRBJ1-3	14	AISETTGLGGNTIY
TRBV7-8	TRBJ1-2	12	ASSLDGDNYGYT
TRBV20-1	TRBJ2-3	12	SASSAGYTDTQY
TRBV6-5	TRBJ1-2	11	ASSKGDLYGYT
TRBV3-1/TRBV3-2	TRBJ2-6	13	ASSLAGVGANVLT
TRBV19	TRBJ1-2	14	ASSMRNHRGQDGYT
TRBV11-3	TRBJ2-5	11	ASSFGESETQY
TRBV29-1	TRBJ2-1	13	SVEDLASGSDEQF
TRBV4-2	TRBJ1-2	13	ASSQGQGLSYGYT
TRBV10-3	TRBJ1-1	13	AITDRDRVNTEAF
TRBV2	TRBJ1-1	13	ASMGIFDSTTEAF
TRBV30	TRBJ2-6	13	AWSVRGVETGVLT
TRBV3-1/TRBV3-2	TRBJ2-1	13	ASSQSGSPYNEQF
TRBV6-5	TRBJ2-2	13	ASSFGLAGAGELF
TRBV14	TRBJ2-1	12	ASSQHGVASEQF
TRBV30	TRBJ2-3	14	AWSVLSGSYGDTQY
TRBV6-2/TRBV6-3	TRBJ2-7	13	ASSYSSREEYEQY
TRBV6-4	TRBJ2-3	11	ASGPVAGDTQY
TRBV11-3	TRBJ2-5	14	ASSLVGRVAQETQY
TRBV7-7	TRBJ2-7	15	ASSTRGQTSGTYEQY
TRBV27	TRBJ1-1	13	ASSLSATGNTEAF
TRBV7-9	TRBJ2-1	14	ASSKVVAGGFNEQF
TRBV13	TRBJ2-7	12	ASSASRSSYEQY
TRBV5-4	TRBJ1-4	15	ASSSGQGTATNEKLF
TRBV7-8	TRBJ2-2	15	ASSSGLAGVNTGELF
TRBV2	TRBJ2-1	10	ASSDNYNEQF
TRBV20-1	TRBJ2-1	12	SASSGTPIYEQF
TRBV3-1/TRBV3-2	TRBJ2-3	11	ASSQPRDNTQY
TRBV5-6	TRBJ1-1	10	ASSFGLAEAF
TRBV10-3	TRBJ1-3	15	AAREPGQGSSGNTIY
TRBV30	TRBJ2-6	14	AWIGTGVSGANVLT
TRBV19	TRBJ2-1	11	ATWTGPYNEQF
TRBV5-1	TRBJ1-3	12	ASSTGTERNTIY
TRBV19	TRBJ2-3	11	ASSPTSTDTQY
TRBV18	TRBJ2-7	13	ASSDRDREVHEQY
TRBV7-9	TRBJ2-7	13	ASSGGPDRAYEQY
TRBV2	TRBJ2-1	14	ASRAGTSGSYNEQF
TRBV7-6	TRBJ2-1	13	ASSLLAGAYNEQF
TRBV10-2	TRBJ1-3	13	ASRAGALSGNTIY
TRBV4-2	TRBJ2-5	11	ASSQVLEGTQY
TRBV5-1	TRBJ1-1	14	ASSFLGQADYTEAF
TRBV7-9	TRBJ1-1	12	ASSLATGNTEAF
TRBV18	TRBJ1-5	12	ASSPPDSVGPQH
TRBV15	TRBJ1-2	15	ATSRVAGTGGVNGYT
TRBV11-2	TRBJ2-7	14	ASRGLAGGTSYEQY
TRBV4-2	TRBJ1-3	16	ASSQAPPWGDSGNTIY
TRBV29-1	TRBJ2-2	12	SADTGSYTGELF
TRBV11-2	TRBJ1-2	13	ASRKQGLYNYGYT
TRBV6-6	TRBJ2-7	12	ASSPHDSSYEQY
TRBV7-2	TRBJ2-5	14	ASSLWASGNGETQY
TRBV10-3	TRBJ2-7	13	AISPSRQGVHEQY
TRBV10-1	TRBJ1-1	16	ASPKRDRGSDGDTEAF
TRBV6-6	TRBJ2-3	13	ASSYVDIRRDTQY